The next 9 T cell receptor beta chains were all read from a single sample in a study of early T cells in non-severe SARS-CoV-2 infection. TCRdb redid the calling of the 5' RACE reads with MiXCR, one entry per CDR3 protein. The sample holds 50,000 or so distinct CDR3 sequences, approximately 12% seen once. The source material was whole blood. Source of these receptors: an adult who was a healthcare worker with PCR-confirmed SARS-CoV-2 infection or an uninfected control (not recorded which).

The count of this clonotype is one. CDR3 loop: CASSHRDRVYGYTF. The CDR3 DNA is TGTGCCAGCAGTCACCGGGACAGGGTCTATGGCTACACCTTC. The chain recombines TRBV28 with TRBJ1-2, with 9 nucleotides matching TRBD1. The ends lost 5 bases at V and 4 bases at J; junction bases unmatched: 5. Germline V lookup: CDR1 MDHEN, CDR2 SYDVKM. This CDR3 region has 14 residues.

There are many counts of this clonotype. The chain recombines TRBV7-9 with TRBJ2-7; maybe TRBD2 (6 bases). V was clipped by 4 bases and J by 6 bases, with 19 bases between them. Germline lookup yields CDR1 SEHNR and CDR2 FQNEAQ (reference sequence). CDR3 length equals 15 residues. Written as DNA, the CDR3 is TGTGCCAGCAGCTCGACGGGACTCGGTAGGGGCGAGCAGTACTTC. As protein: CASSSTGLGRGEQYF. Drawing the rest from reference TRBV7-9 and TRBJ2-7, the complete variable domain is DTGVSQNPRHKITKRGQNVTFRCDPISEHNRLYWYRQTLGQGPEFLTYFQNEAQLEKSRLLSDRFSAERPKGSFSTLEIQRTEQGDSAMYLCASSSTGLGRGEQYFGPGTRLTVT.

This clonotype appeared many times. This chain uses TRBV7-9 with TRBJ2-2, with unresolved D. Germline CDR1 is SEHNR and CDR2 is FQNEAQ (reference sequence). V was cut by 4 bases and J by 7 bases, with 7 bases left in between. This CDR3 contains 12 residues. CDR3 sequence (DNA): TGTGCCAGCAGCTCTTACCTCGGGGAGCTGTTTTTT. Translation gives CASSSYLGELFF. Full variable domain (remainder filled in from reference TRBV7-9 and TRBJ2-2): DTGVSQNPRHKITKRGQNVTFRCDPISEHNRLYWYRQTLGQGPEFLTYFQNEAQLEKSRLLSDRFSAERPKGSFSTLEIQRTEQGDSAMYLCASSSYLGELFFGEGSRLTVL.

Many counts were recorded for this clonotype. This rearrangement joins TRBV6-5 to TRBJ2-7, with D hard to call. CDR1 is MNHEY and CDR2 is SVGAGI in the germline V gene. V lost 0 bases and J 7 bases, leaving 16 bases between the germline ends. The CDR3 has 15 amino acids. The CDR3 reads CASSYSASDAREQYF. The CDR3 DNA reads TGTGCCAGCAGTTACTCCGCCTCCGATGCGAGGGAGCAGTACTTC.

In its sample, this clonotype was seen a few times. For the CDR3, the DNA is TGTGCCAGTAGATCACCTCCGACGGTTGGCTACACCTTC. The encoded protein is CASRSPPTVGYTF. The V gene is TRBV19, the J gene TRBJ1-2; D gene unclear. The CDR3 extends over 13 amino acids. V was trimmed by 6 bases and J by 7 bases, leaving 15 bases between them. The germline V gene has CDR1 LNHDA and CDR2 SQIVND (reference sequence).

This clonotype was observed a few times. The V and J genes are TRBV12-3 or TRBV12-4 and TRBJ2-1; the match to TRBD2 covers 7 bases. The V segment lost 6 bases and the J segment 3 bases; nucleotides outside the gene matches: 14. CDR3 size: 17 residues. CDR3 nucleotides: TGTGCCAGCAGCCACAAGCGGGGTCACTACCTCTACAATGAGCAGTTCTTC. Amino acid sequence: CASSHKRGHYLYNEQFF.

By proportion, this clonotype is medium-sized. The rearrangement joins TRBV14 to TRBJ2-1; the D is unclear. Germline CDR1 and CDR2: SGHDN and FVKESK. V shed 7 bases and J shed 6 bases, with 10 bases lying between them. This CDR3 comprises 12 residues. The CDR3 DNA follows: TGTGCCAGCAACGATCAGGTCAATGAGCAGTTCTTC. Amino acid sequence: CASNDQVNEQFF.

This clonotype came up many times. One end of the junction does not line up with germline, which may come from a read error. As DNA, the CDR3 is TGTGCTAGCAGCGATACTAGCGCCGGGGAGCTGTTTTTT. Amino acids: CASSDTSAGELFF. This sequence joins TRBV7-7 and TRBJ2-2; TRBD2 aligns across 7 bases. Germline V gene sequence: CDR1 SSHAT, CDR2 FNYEAQ (reference sequence). CDR3 length: 13 amino acids.

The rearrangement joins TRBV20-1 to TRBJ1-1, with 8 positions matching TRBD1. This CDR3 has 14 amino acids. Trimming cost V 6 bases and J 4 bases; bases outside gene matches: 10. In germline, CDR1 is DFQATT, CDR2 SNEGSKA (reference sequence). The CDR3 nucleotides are TGCAGTGCCCCAAGGACAGGGCGTGGCACTGAAGCTTTCTTT. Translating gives CSAPRTGRGTEAFF.